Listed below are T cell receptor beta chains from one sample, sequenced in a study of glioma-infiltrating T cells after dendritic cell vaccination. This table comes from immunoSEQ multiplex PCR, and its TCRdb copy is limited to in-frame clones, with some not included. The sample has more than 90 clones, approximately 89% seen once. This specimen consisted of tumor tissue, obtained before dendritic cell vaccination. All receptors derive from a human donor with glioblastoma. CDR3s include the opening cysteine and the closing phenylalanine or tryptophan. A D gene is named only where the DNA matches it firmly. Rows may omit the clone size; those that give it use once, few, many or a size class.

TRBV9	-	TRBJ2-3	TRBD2	TGTGCCAGCAGCGTAGGTCTAGCGGGGGGGCCAGATACGCAGTATTTT	CASSVGLAGGPDTQYF
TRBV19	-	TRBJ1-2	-	TGTGCCAGTAGTACCTCGACAGAATCACCTAACTATGGCTACACCTTC	CASSTSTESPNYGYTF
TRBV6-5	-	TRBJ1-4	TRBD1	TGTGCCAGCAGCCGCGGGACAGGGGGCGGTGAAAAACTGTTTTTT	CASSRGTGGGEKLFF
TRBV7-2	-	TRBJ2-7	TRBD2	TGTGCCAGCAGCTTTATTACTAGCGGGGGGTACGACGAGCAGTACTTC	CASSFITSGGYDEQYF
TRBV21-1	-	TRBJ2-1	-	TGTGCCAGCAGGCGACGGGTGCTACACCATTCCGACAATGAGCAGTTCTTC	CASRRRVLHHSDNEQFF
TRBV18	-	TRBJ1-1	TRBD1	TGTGCCAGCTCACCACAGACAGACAGGGGTTATGGGAGTGAAGCTTTCTTT	CASSPQTDRGYGSEAFF
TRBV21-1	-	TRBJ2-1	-	TGTGCCAGCAGCGTCATGGTAGCTACACCATCCGACAATGAGCAGTTCTTC	CASSVMVATPSDNEQFF
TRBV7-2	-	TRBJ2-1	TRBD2	TGTGCCAGCAGCTTAAGCGGGGGCCGGCGGAATGAGCAGTTCTTC	CASSLSGGRRNEQFF
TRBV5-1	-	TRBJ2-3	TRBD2	TGCGCCAGCAGCGAAAGCGGGGGGGCCCTCATTTCGGATACGCAGTATTTT	CASSESGGALISDTQYF
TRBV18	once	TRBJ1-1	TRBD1	TGTGCCAGCTCACCCACCGGGACAGGGGGCGCGAGGGCTGCCACTGAAGCTTTCTTT	CASSPTGTGGARAATEAFF
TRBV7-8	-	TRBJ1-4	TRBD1	TGTGCCAGCAGTCGCGGGACAGGGGATGAAAAACTGTTTTTT	CASSRGTGDEKLFF
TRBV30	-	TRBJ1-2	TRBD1	TGTGCCTGGAGTAAGACAGGGGGCTTGAGCGGCTACACCTTC	CAWSKTGGLSGYTF
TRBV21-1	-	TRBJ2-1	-	TGTGCCAGCAGCAAAGGGCTAGCGGGGGGGGGCTGGTCCAATGAGCAGTTCTTC	CASSKGLAGGGWSNEQFF
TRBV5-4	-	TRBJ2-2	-	TGTGCCAGCAGCTTGGACAACGGGGAGCTGTTTTTT	CASSLDNGELFF
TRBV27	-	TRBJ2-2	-	TGTGCCAGCAGTTTCCAGAGGGTGACCGGGGAGCTGTTTTTT	CASSFQRVTGELFF
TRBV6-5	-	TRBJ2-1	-	TGTGCCAGCAGGCTCCCAGGGATGGACAATGAGCAGTTCTTC	CASRLPGMDNEQFF
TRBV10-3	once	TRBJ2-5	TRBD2	TGTGCCATCAGTGAAGGTAGCGGGGGCCACCAAGAGACCCAGTACTTC	CAISEGSGGHQETQYF
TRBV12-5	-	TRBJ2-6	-	TGTGCTAGTGGTGCATTCCCTGCAGGACAAAGTCGGGCCAACGTCCTGACTTTC	CASGAFPAGQSRANVLTF
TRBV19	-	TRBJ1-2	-	TGTGCCAGTAGTGACTCAACGGCAAATCGAGAGACCTATGGCTACACCTTC	CASSDSTANRETYGYTF